The entry that follows covers one T cell receptor beta chain sequence. Random hexamers were used to reverse transcribe roughly 0.5 to 1 ug of RNA. immunoSEQ multiplex PCR amplified TCR beta CDR3 across 54 Vbeta, 13 Jbeta. TCRdb fed the immunoSEQ multiplex PCR reads into MiXCR, producing one record per CDR3 protein. Of roughly 110,000 distinct CDR3 sequences detected, over 90% appear once; the ten largest clones hold about 0.15%. TCR beta sequencing was performed on blood CD8+ and CD4+ T cells. These data come from a study of CD8 T cells in Susac syndrome. Germline CDR1 SGHTA, CDR2 FQGNSA. The CDR3 sequence is 14 residues long. The germline V and J ends were trimmed by 2 bases and 5 bases, with 13 bases remaining between them.

The TCR originated in a human donor in good health. The source material was CD4+ T cells from PBMCs. The chain has TRBV7-2 and TRBJ2-7; D uncertain. Here the CDR3 reads CASSLSNPIDEQYF. In DNA, the CDR3 is TGTGCCAGCAGCTTATCGAACCCCATCGACGAGCAGTACTTC. The full variable domain, in which reference TRBV7-2 and TRBJ2-7 provide the parts outside the CDR3, is GAGVSQSPSNKVTEKGKDVELRCDPISGHTALYWYRQSLGQGLEFLIYFQGNSAPDKSGLPSDRFSAERTGGSVSTLTIQRTQQEDSAVYLCASSLSNPIDEQYFGPGTRLTVT.